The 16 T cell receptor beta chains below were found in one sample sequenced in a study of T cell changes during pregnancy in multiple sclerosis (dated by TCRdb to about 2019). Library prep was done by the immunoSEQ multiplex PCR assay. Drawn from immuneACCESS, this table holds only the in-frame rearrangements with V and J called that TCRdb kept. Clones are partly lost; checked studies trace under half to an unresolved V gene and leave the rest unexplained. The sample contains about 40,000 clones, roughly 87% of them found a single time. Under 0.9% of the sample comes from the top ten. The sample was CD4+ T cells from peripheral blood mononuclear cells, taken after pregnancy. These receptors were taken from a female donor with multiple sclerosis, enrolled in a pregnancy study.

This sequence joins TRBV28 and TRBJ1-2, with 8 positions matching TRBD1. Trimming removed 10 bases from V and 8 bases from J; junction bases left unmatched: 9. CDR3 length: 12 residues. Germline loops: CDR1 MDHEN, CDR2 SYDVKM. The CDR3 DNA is TGTGCCACAGGCACAGGGGGAAGGGGCTACACCTTC. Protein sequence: CATGTGGRGYTF.

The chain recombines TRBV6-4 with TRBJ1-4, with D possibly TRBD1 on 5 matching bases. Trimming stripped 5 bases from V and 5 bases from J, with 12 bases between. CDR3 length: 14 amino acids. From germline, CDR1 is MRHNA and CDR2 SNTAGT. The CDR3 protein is CASSPLYRNEKLFF. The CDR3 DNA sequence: TGTGCCAGCAGTCCACTCTACAGGAATGAAAAACTGTTTTTT.

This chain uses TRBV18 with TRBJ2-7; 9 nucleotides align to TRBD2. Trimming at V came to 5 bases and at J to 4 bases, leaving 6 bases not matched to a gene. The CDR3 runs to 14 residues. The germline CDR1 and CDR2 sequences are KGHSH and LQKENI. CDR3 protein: CASSYLAGQYEQYF. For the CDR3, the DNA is TGTGCCAGCTCATATCTAGCGGGGCAATACGAGCAGTACTTC.

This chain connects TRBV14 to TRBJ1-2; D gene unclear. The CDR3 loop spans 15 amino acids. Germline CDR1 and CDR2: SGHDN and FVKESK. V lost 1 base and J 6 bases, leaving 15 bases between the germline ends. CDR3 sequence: CASSQVATPRDGYTF. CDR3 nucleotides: TGTGCCAGCAGCCAAGTGGCCACACCGCGGGATGGCTACACCTTC.

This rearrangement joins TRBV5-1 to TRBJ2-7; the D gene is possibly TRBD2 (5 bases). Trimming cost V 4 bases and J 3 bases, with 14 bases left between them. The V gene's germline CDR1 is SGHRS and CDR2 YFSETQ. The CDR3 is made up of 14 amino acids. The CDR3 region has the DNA TGCGCCAGCAGCACACGGGAAGGGATCTACGAGCAGTACTTC. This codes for CASSTREGIYEQYF.

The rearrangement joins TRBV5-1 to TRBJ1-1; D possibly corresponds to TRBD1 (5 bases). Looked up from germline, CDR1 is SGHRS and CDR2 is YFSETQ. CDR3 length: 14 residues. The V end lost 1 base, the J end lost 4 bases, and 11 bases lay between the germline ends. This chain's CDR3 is CASSLRQGGTEAFF. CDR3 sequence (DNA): TGCGCCAGCAGCTTGCGGCAGGGAGGCACTGAAGCTTTCTTT. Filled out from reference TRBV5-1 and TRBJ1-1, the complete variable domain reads KAGVTQTPRYLIKTRGQQVTLSCSPISGHRSVSWYQQTPGQGLQFLFEYFSETQRNKGNFPGRFSGRQFSNSRSEMNVSTLELGDSALYLCASSLRQGGTEAFFGQGTRLTVV.

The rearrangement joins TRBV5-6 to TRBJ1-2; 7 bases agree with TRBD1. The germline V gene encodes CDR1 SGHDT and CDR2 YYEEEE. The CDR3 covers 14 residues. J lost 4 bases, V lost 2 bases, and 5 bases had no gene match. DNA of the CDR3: TGTGCCAGCAGCTTTTTAAGGGGGCTCTATGGCTACACCTTC. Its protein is CASSFLRGLYGYTF.

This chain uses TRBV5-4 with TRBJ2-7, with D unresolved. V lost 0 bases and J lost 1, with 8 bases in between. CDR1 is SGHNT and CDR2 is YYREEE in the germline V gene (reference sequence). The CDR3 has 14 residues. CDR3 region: CASSLEADSYEQYF. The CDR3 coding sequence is TGTGCCAGCAGCTTGGAGGCGGATTCCTACGAGCAGTACTTC.

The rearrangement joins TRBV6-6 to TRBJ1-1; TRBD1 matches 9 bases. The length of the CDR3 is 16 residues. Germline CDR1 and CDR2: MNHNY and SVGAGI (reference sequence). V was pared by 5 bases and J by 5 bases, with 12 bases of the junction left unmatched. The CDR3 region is CASSGYRGRDKTEAFF. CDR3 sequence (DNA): TGTGCCAGCAGTGGGTACAGGGGGCGCGATAAGACTGAAGCTTTCTTT.

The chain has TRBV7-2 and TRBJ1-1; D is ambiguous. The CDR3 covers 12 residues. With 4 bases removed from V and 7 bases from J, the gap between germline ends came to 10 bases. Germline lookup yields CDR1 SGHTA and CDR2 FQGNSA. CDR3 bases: TGTGCCAGCAGCTCGCCCCTAAGTGAAGCTTTCTTT. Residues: CASSSPLSEAFF.

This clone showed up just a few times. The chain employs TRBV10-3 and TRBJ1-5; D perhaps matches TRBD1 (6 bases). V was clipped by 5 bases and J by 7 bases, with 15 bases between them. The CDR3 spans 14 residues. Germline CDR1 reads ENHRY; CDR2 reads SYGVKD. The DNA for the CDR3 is TGTGCCATCAGTAATGACAGGCGTGAACAGCCCCAGCATTTT. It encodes CAISNDRREQPQHF.

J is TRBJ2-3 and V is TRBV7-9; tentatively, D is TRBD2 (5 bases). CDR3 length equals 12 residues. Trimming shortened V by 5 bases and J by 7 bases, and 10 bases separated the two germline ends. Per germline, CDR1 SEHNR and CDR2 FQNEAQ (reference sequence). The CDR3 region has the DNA TGTGCCAGCAGCGGGTCGGGGTATACGCAGTATTTT. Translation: CASSGSGYTQYF.

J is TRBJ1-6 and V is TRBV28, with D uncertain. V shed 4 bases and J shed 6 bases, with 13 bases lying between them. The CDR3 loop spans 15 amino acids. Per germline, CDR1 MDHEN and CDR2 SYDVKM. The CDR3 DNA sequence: TGTGCCAGCAGTTCCCCGGCGGGGATTAATTCACCCCTCCACTTT. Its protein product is CASSSPAGINSPLHF.

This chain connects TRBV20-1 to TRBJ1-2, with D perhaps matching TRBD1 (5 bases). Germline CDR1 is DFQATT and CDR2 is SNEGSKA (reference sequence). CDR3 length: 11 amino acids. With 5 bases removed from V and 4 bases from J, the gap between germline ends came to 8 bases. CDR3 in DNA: TGCAGTGCTGGGGGGGGCTATGGCTACACCTTC. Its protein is CSAGGGYGYTF.

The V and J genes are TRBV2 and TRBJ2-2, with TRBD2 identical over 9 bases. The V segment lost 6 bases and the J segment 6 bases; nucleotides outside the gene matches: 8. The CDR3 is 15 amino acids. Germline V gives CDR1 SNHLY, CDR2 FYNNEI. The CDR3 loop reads CASRGGASGAGELFF. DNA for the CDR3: TGTGCCAGCAGGGGAGGGGCTAGCGGGGCCGGGGAGCTGTTTTTT.

The CDR3 sequence: CASSLEGLAGNEQFF. CDR3 sequence (DNA): TGCGCCAGCAGCTTGGAGGGACTAGCGGGCAATGAGCAGTTCTTC. J is TRBJ2-1 and V is TRBV5-1; TRBD2 agrees at 12 bases. Per germline, CDR1 SGHRS and CDR2 YFSETQ. The V gene end was trimmed by 0 bases and the J gene end by 6 bases; junction bases not matched to a gene: 1. This CDR3 is 15 amino acids long. The full variable domain, its missing parts supplied by reference TRBV5-1 and TRBJ2-1, is KAGVTQTPRYLIKTRGQQVTLSCSPISGHRSVSWYQQTPGQGLQFLFEYFSETQRNKGNFPGRFSGRQFSNSRSEMNVSTLELGDSALYLCASSLEGLAGNEQFFGPGTRLTVL.